These T cell receptor beta chains were read from a single sample in a study of cytomegalovirus exposure and HLA in healthy donors. TCRdb's table, derived via immunoSEQ multiplex PCR, lists solely in-frame clones and lacks some. The table shows about 97,000 clones, with approximately 74% occurring only once. Sequenced material: PBMCs. The receptor source for this set is a woman in her thirties or forties in good health and CMV-seronegative. The CDR3 runs from the conserved cysteine through the conserved F or W. Fields, in order: J gene, D gene, clone size, V gene, CDR3 protein, CDR3 DNA. The D gene is left open where the match is weak. Clone size is not always given. Where it is, it says once, few, many or a class for expanded clones.

>TRBJ1-5|TRBD1|few|TRBV27
CASSPTTTGSQPQHF
TGTGCCAGCAGTCCAACCACGACAGGGAGTCAGCCCCAGCATTTT
>TRBJ1-1|TRBD1|NA|TRBV15
CATSREGGQGATEAFF
TGTGCCACCAGCAGAGAAGGGGGACAGGGGGCCACTGAAGCTTTCTTT
>TRBJ1-5|NA|NA|TRBV6-6
CASSYSTDRNQPQHF
TGTGCCAGCAGTTACTCGACAGATAGGAATCAGCCCCAGCATTTT
>TRBJ2-7|NA|NA|TRBV11-2
CASSLDWQSPEQYF
TGTGCCAGCAGCTTAGACTGGCAGTCACCCGAGCAGTACTTC
>TRBJ2-5|NA|NA|TRBV7-3
CASSVGGGETQYF
TGTGCCAGCAGCGTCGGGGGAGGAGAGACCCAGTACTTC
>TRBJ1-2|NA|once|TRBV13
CASSLGGHLNYGYTF
TGTGCCAGCAGCCTAGGGGGACACCTAAACTATGGCTACACCTTC
>TRBJ2-7|TRBD1|NA|TRBV7-7
CASSSIHIRDRGLTSSYEQYF
TGTGCTAGCAGCTCCATACACATCCGGGACAGGGGGCTAACTAGCTCCTACGAGCAGTACTTC
>TRBJ2-7|NA|NA|TRBV15
CATRGAAYEQYF
TGTGCCACCAGGGGGGCGGCCTACGAGCAGTACTTC
>TRBJ2-7|NA|few|TRBV11-3
CASSPDRWAVEQYF
TGTGCCAGCAGCCCAGACCGGTGGGCAGTCGAGCAGTACTTC
>TRBJ1-2|NA|NA|TRBV19
CASSMGTSGGYTF
TGTGCCAGTAGTATGGGGACGAGCGGGGGCTACACCTTC
>TRBJ2-5|TRBD1|NA|TRBV7-2
CASSFQGARETQYF
TGTGCCAGCAGCTTTCAGGGGGCGCGAGAGACCCAGTACTTC
>TRBJ1-2|NA|NA|TRBV6-5
CASSYSAQNYGYTF
TGTGCCAGCAGTTATTCAGCGCAGAACTATGGCTACACCTTC
>TRBJ1-3|NA|NA|TRBV15
CATSRDGGATGNTIYF
TGTGCCACCAGCAGAGATGGGGGGGCGACTGGAAACACCATATATTTT
>TRBJ2-1|TRBD2|NA|TRBV28
CASRTSGSSYNEQFF
TGTGCCAGCAGAACTAGCGGGAGCTCCTACAATGAGCAGTTCTTC
>TRBJ1-5|TRBD1|NA|TRBV11-2
CASSLEGGDRATHSNQPQHF
TGTGCCAGCAGCTTAGAAGGCGGGGACAGGGCAACCCATAGCAATCAGCCCCAGCATTTT
>TRBJ2-2|NA|once|TRBV4-2
CASSQGGTGLPGELFF
TGTGCCAGCAGCCAGGGGGGGACAGGTTTGCCCGGGGAGCTGTTTTTT
>TRBJ2-7|TRBD1|NA|TRBV7-9
CASSSTDRKAYEQYF
TGTGCCAGCAGCTCTACGGACAGGAAAGCCTACGAGCAGTACTTC
>TRBJ2-3|TRBD2|NA|TRBV11-2
CASRASGGIDTQYF
TGTGCCTCTAGAGCGAGCGGGGGAATAGATACGCAGTATTTT
>TRBJ2-7|TRBD1|NA|TRBV11-3
CASSPDRGENEQYF
TGTGCCAGCAGCCCGGACAGGGGTGAGAACGAGCAGTACTTC
>TRBJ1-5|NA|NA|TRBV7-9
CSSSSSDTLFQPQHF
TGTTCCAGCAGCTCCTCTGACACCTTATTTCAGCCCCAGCATTTT
>TRBJ2-7|TRBD2|NA|TRBV28
CASREAGAHEQYF
TGTGCCAGCAGGGAAGCGGGAGCCCACGAGCAGTACTTC
>TRBJ2-1|NA|NA|TRBV29-1
CSVGMGGYDNEQFF
TGCAGCGTGGGGATGGGGGGTTACGATAATGAGCAGTTCTTC
>TRBJ2-1|NA|NA|TRBV6-6
CASSLDNYNEQFF
TGTGCCAGCAGTTTGGACAATTACAATGAGCAGTTCTTC
>TRBJ2-7|TRBD1|NA|TRBV19
CASSSQDRGLPYEQYF
TGTGCCAGTAGTAGCCAAGACAGGGGACTGCCCTACGAGCAGTACTTC
>TRBJ2-1|TRBD1|NA|TRBV9
CASSVSGTGTNEQFF
TGTGCCAGCAGCGTATCCGGGACAGGGACAAATGAGCAGTTCTTC
>TRBJ2-7|NA|few|TRBV7-2
CASSPGPLDEQYF
TGTGCCAGCAGCCCTGGGCCGCTGGACGAGCAGTACTTC
>TRBJ2-7|TRBD1|NA|TRBV13
CASSTRDRVAYEQYF
TGTGCCAGCAGCACTCGGGACAGGGTAGCCTACGAGCAGTACTTC
>TRBJ1-5|NA|NA|TRBV2
CASRPQGRNQPQHF
TGTGCCAGCAGACCACAGGGACGCAATCAGCCCCAGCATTTT
>TRBJ2-1|NA|NA|TRBV7-2
CASSLAEQIPHEQFF
TGTGCCAGCAGCTTAGCGGAGCAAATACCCCATGAGCAGTTCTTC
>TRBJ2-5|NA|NA|TRBV27
CASSPLGEGKWTQYF
TGTGCCAGCAGTCCCCTGGGAGAGGGCAAATGGACCCAGTACTTC
>TRBJ2-2|TRBD2|NA|TRBV7-8
CASSLELAGSGELFF
TGTGCCAGCAGCTTAGAACTAGCGGGCTCCGGGGAGCTGTTTTTT
>TRBJ2-5|NA|NA|TRBV12-5
CASGFYGGRGETQYF
TGTGCTAGTGGTTTTTATGGGGGCAGGGGAGAGACCCAGTACTTC
>TRBJ1-2|NA|NA|TRBV25-1
CASRQGDYGYTF
TGTGCCAGCAGACAGGGCGACTATGGCTACACCTTC
>TRBJ2-2|TRBD2|NA|TRBV9
CASSVQAGTNTGELFF
TGTGCCAGCAGCGTACAAGCGGGAACTAACACCGGGGAGCTGTTTTTT
>TRBJ1-3|TRBD1|NA|TRBV2
CASSEALPGQVGNTIYF
TGTGCCAGCAGTGAAGCGCTTCCGGGACAGGTTGGAAACACCATATATTTT
>TRBJ2-1|NA|NA|TRBV7-3
CASSLSGVYNEQFF
TGTGCCAGCAGCTTGTCAGGGGTCTACAATGAGCAGTTCTTC
>TRBJ2-1|NA|NA|TRBV7-8
CASSPRTSNEQFF
TGTGCCAGCAGTCCACGGACATCCAATGAGCAGTTCTTC
>TRBJ1-2|TRBD1|NA|TRBV30
CAWSTPGQVYGYTF
TGTGCCTGGAGCACGCCGGGACAGGTATATGGCTACACCTTC
>TRBJ2-7|NA|NA|TRBV27
CASTLDTTSYEQYF
TGTGCCAGCACACTGGACACGACCTCCTACGAGCAGTACTTC
>TRBJ1-4|NA|NA|TRBV30
CAWSVRGWYPAGEKLFF
TGTGCCTGGAGTGTACGGGGATGGTACCCCGCCGGGGAAAAACTGTTTTTT
>TRBJ2-7|TRBD2|NA|TRBV28
CASSSRLAGGPRQYEQYF
TGTGCCAGCAGTTCCAGACTAGCGGGAGGGCCCCGCCAATACGAGCAGTACTTC
>TRBJ2-5|NA|NA|TRBV28
CASSRGIETQYF
TGTGCCAGCAGCAGGGGAATTGAGACCCAGTACTTC
>TRBJ1-1|NA|NA|TRBV6-4
CAASPGDSTEAFF
TGTGCCGCCTCCCCGGGGGATAGCACTGAAGCTTTCTTT
>TRBJ2-7|TRBD2|NA|TRBV6-5
CASKASGAYEQYF
TGTGCCAGCAAGGCTAGCGGGGCTTACGAGCAGTACTTC
>TRBJ2-1|TRBD2|NA|TRBV2
CASRSGTSVLNEQFF
TGTGCCAGCAGGTCCGGGACTAGCGTTCTCAATGAGCAGTTCTTC
>TRBJ2-3|TRBD1|NA|TRBV28
CASSSPTGADTQYF
TGTGCCAGCAGTTCCCCCACAGGGGCAGATACGCAGTATTTT
>TRBJ2-7|NA|NA|TRBV28
CASSPGTNYEQYF
TGTGCCAGCAGTCCCGGGACAAACTACGAGCAGTACTTC
>TRBJ2-7|TRBD1|NA|TRBV6-5
CASRDRGREQYF
TGTGCCAGCAGGGACAGGGGGCGCGAGCAGTACTTC
>TRBJ2-7|NA|NA|TRBV4-3
CASSQGTDYEQYF
TGCGCCAGCAGCCAAGGGACTGACTACGAGCAGTACTTC
>TRBJ2-3|TRBD2|NA|TRBV11-3
CASSSSGGAGDTQYF
TGTGCCAGCAGCTCGAGCGGGGGGGCAGGAGATACGCAGTATTTT
>TRBJ2-5|TRBD2|NA|TRBV7-9
CSSSFGLAGYGETQYF
TGTTCCAGCAGCTTTGGACTAGCGGGGTATGGAGAGACCCAGTACTTC
>TRBJ1-1|NA|NA|TRBV9
CASSAEGLSDTEAFF
TGTGCCAGCAGCGCCGAGGGTCTTTCCGACACTGAAGCTTTCTTT